Listed here are 3 T cell receptor beta chains from one sample, sequenced in a study of cytomegalovirus exposure and HLA in healthy donors (dated by TCRdb to about 2017). Receptor amplification or capture employed the immunoSEQ multiplex PCR assay. A mixture of 60 forward primers for TCR Vbeta segments and 13 reverse primers for TCR Jbeta segments was used in the multiplex PCR. TCRdb took this table from immuneACCESS and kept in-frame rearrangements with V and J called. Such tables lack part of the clones; where checked against another copy, unresolved V genes explain under half of the gap, and the rest is unexplained. Within this sample are roughly 190,000 clones, with around 90% of them counted one time only. The top ten constitute 0.9% to 1.2% of the sample. The sequenced sample was PBMCs. Receptors were obtained from a boy aged 2-9 years in good health and CMV-seronegative.

The chain is built from TRBV5-6 and TRBJ2-7, with 9 nucleotides matching TRBD2. V lost 0 bases to trimming and J lost 6 bases; unmatched junction nucleotides: 10. Germline V gene data show CDR1 as SGHDT and CDR2 as YYEEEE. The CDR3 contains 16 residues. Written as DNA, the CDR3 is TGTGCCAGCAGCTTGGGAAGGGCAGCGGGAGGTCGCGAGCAGTACTTC. Its protein is CASSLGRAAGGREQYF. The whole variable domain, remainder taken from reference TRBV5-6 and TRBJ2-7, is DAGVTQSPTHLIKTRGQQVTLRCSPKSGHDTVSWYQQALGQGPQFIFQYYEEEERQRGNFPDRFSGHQFPNYSSELNVNALLLGDSALYLCASSLGRAAGGREQYFGPGTRLTVT.

The gene calls are TRBV10-1 and TRBJ1-1; TRBD1 matches 9 bases. V shed 6 bases and J 6 bases; nucleotides not matched to a gene: 5. Germline assignment: CDR1 WNHNN and CDR2 SYGVQD (reference sequence). The CDR3 totals 13 residues. The CDR3 here is CASRRTGDSEAFF. For the CDR3, the DNA is TGCGCCAGCAGACGGACAGGGGATTCTGAAGCTTTCTTT.

The chain is built from TRBV2 and TRBJ2-3; 7 bases line up with TRBD2. With 1 base clipped from V and 1 base from J, the junction kept 8 bases outside the gene matches. Germline V lookup: CDR1 SNHLY, CDR2 FYNNEI. The CDR3 is 17 residues long. The CDR3: CASSEGEAGWGTDTQYF. CDR3 DNA: TGTGCCAGCAGTGAAGGGGAAGCGGGATGGGGCACAGATACGCAGTATTTT.